This T cell receptor (beta chain) was captured in a study of CD8 T cells in ankylosing spondylitis. Overall study findings and caveats: Several of the motif variants were reported before in synovial fluid and blood from reactive arthritis. Disease-linked clones reportedly showed significant enrichment in matched ankylosing spondylitis synovial fluid.

As for this clonotype: The antigen remains undetermined.

V lost 3 bases and J lost 4; bases outside the gene matches: 11. This CDR3 is 18 amino acids long. Per germline, CDR1 SGHAT and CDR2 FQNNGV. Quantitative 5'-RACE with molecular barcodes generated TCR beta libraries. TCRdb processed the 5' RACE reads anew with MiXCR; each CDR3 protein has one entry. Of 250,000 to 350,000 distinct CDR3 sequences listed, less than 25% are singletons. The TCR was taken from a female donor with ankylosing spondylitis or in good health (not recorded which). Sequencing was carried out using blood, either unsorted or a sorted T cell fraction (not recorded which). V gene TRBV11-2 combines with J gene TRBJ2-5; 13 positions agree with TRBD2. CDR3 region: CASSFQTLAGGSRETQYF. As DNA, the CDR3 is TGTGCCAGCAGCTTTCAAACACTAGCGGGAGGGTCGCGAGAGACCCAGTACTTC.